This TCR beta chain was identified in a study of spatial heterogeneity in lung cancer. Study-wide points: Circulating ubiquitous expanded tumor TCRs were observed more frequently at resection than at follow-up.

Time point here: blood at routine non-recurrence follow-up after resection. Frozen PBMC, nontumor lung or tumor provided whole RNA, which was sequenced unsorted. TCRdb ran MiXCR on the 5' RACE reads and lists one entry per CDR3 protein. The data contain 95,000 to 130,000 distinct CDR3 sequences, 12% of them seen just once; the ten biggest clones take up around a sixth. In this sample, this clonotype turned up a few times. The antigen remains unidentified. CDR1 and CDR2 from the germline V gene are SNHLY and FYNNEI. The CDR3 has 16 residues. Losses at the gene ends were 5 bases for V and 7 bases for J; bases not matched to a gene: 10.

This sample comprised PBMCs, obtained at follow-up. The receptor comes from a male donor with early-stage non-small cell lung cancer. This chain uses TRBV2 with TRBJ1-6, with 8 bases fitting TRBD1. The CDR3 reads CASSSLTTGANSPLHF. CDR3 DNA sequence: TGTGCCAGCAGTTCCCTCACGACAGGGGCCAATTCACCCCTCCACTTT. The full variable domain, rest sourced from reference TRBV2 and TRBJ1-6, is EPEVTQTPSHQVTQMGQEVILRCVPISNHLYFYWYRQILGQKVEFLVSFYNNEISEKSEIFDDQFSVERPDGSNFTLKIRSTKLEDSAMYFCASSSLTTGANSPLHFGNGTRLTVT.